The rows below give T cell receptor beta chains drawn from one sample of a study of vaccination and CD4 T cells after COVID-19. TCRdb reprocessed the PCR reads with MiXCR, giving one entry per CDR3 protein. The sample has fewer than 13,000 distinct CDR3 sequences, 25% to 30% seen once. These receptors' antigens are unknown. Material: CD4+ T cells from blood, cultured in vitro. Receptors were obtained from a human donor in good health. Both conserved end residues are part of each CDR3. D genes are given only for firm matches. Only some rows state a clone size, as once, few, many or a class for expanded clones.

d_gene	abundance	v_gene	j_gene	CDR3nt	CDR3aa
-	-	TRBV24-1	TRBJ1-2	TGTGCCACCAGGGACAGCCAGAACTATGGCTACACCTTC	CATRDSQNYGYTF
TRBD2	few	TRBV7-9	TRBJ2-7	TGTGCCAGCAGCCCTAGGGCGGGACTAGCGGCTCACTACGAGCAGTACTTC	CASSPRAGLAAHYEQYF
TRBD1	-	TRBV7-6	TRBJ2-5	TGTGCCAGCAGCTCATTGCCCGGACAGGGGTTTCTGGAGACCCAGTACTTC	CASSSLPGQGFLETQYF
-	-	TRBV20-1	TRBJ1-1	TGCAGCGGTCACAGAGGGCCTGAAGCTTTCTTT	CSGHRGPEAFF
-	few	TRBV28	TRBJ1-2	TGTGCCAGCAGTTTGGGGGCGGCTAACTATGGCTACACCTTC	CASSLGAANYGYTF
-	large	TRBV28	TRBJ1-2	TGTGCCAGCAGTCCAACCCCGACAGGTCCTGGCTACACCTTC	CASSPTPTGPGYTF
-	-	TRBV6-4	TRBJ2-7	TGTGCCAGCAGCTTCAGGGGTTTAGTCTACGAGCAGTACTTC	CASSFRGLVYEQYF
-	-	TRBV20-1	TRBJ1-3	TGCAGTGCTAGAGAATTCTCTGGAAACACCATATATTTT	CSAREFSGNTIYF
TRBD1	-	TRBV30	TRBJ1-2	TGTGCCTGGAGGACAGGGGGCATCTACACCTTC	CAWRTGGIYTF
-	-	TRBV19	TRBJ2-5	TGTGCCAGTAGTAGCCGAGGGGAGACCCAGTACTTC	CASSSRGETQYF
-	-	TRBV9	TRBJ2-7	TGTGCCAGCAGCGTAGACGGAGCCTACGAGCAGTACTTC	CASSVDGAYEQYF
-	-	TRBV4-1	TRBJ1-1	TGCGCCAGCAGCCATCCCCCAGGCTCTCAGGGCACTGAAGCTTTCTTT	CASSHPPGSQGTEAFF
-	-	TRBV5-4	TRBJ1-2	TGTGCCAGCAGCGTCGGAGGGGGTGGCTATGGCTACACCTTC	CASSVGGGGYGYTF
-	-	TRBV6-2/TRBV6-3	TRBJ2-5	TGTGCCAGCAGCCTAACTCTCATCCAAGAGACCCAGTACTTC	CASSLTLIQETQYF
TRBD1	-	TRBV7-2	TRBJ1-6	TGTGCCAGCAGCTTCCACCCGGGACAGAGCTCCTATAATTCACCCCTCCACTTT	CASSFHPGQSSYNSPLHF
TRBD2	few	TRBV15	TRBJ2-1	TGTGCCACCCGTGATAGCGGGAGGGAAAATGAGCAGTTCTTC	CATRDSGRENEQFF
-	-	TRBV20-1	TRBJ2-1	TGCAGTGCGCGGGATCCCTCACTATACAATGAGCAGTTCTTC	CSARDPSLYNEQFF
TRBD1	large	TRBV7-8	TRBJ2-7	TGTGCCAGCAGCCCCGGGACAGGTAGGAGCTCCTACGAGCAGTACTTC	CASSPGTGRSSYEQYF
TRBD2	few	TRBV20-1	TRBJ2-3	TGCAGTGCTAGAGTAGCGGGAGTCACAGATACGCAGTATTTT	CSARVAGVTDTQYF
-	-	TRBV30	TRBJ2-1	TGTGCCTGGAGGCTTGGCAACCCGGAGCAGTTCTTC	CAWRLGNPEQFF
-	-	TRBV6-2/TRBV6-3	TRBJ1-6	TGTGCCAGCACCACTCTGGGGGGTTCACCCCTCCACTTT	CASTTLGGSPLHF
-	-	TRBV6-1	TRBJ2-2	TGTGCCAGCAACCCACAGGGTTGGTCCGACACCGGGGAGCTGTTTTTT	CASNPQGWSDTGELFF
-	-	TRBV5-1	TRBJ2-5	TGCGCCAGCAGCTTGGAGGGAGAGACCCAGTACTTC	CASSLEGETQYF
-	-	TRBV2	TRBJ2-7	TGTGCCAGCAGTGAAAGTGCGGGTACGGACGAGCAGTACTTC	CASSESAGTDEQYF
TRBD2	medium-sized	TRBV28	TRBJ2-7	TGTGCCGCTTCGGGGGGGCCGGGGGAGCAGTACTTC	CAASGGPGEQYF
TRBD1	few	TRBV6-2/TRBV6-3	TRBJ1-5	TGTGCCAGCAGTCGGACAGGGGGCGGGCAGCCCCAGCATTTT	CASSRTGGGQPQHF
-	-	TRBV20-1	TRBJ2-7	TGCAGTGCCAGAGGCCCAGGGCCCCCCTGGGAGCAGTACTTC	CSARGPGPPWEQYF
-	-	TRBV6-5	TRBJ2-7	TGTGCCAGCAGTTACGGGACGACCTACGAGCAGTACTTC	CASSYGTTYEQYF
TRBD2	-	TRBV20-1	TRBJ2-7	TGCAGTGCTAGTGGGCTAGCGGGAGGATTGGCAAGCTCCTACGAGCAGTACTTC	CSASGLAGGLASSYEQYF
TRBD1	-	TRBV30	TRBJ1-2	TGTGCCTGGAGCCCCCCAAGGACAGGGTCGGACTACACCTTC	CAWSPPRTGSDYTF
TRBD1	-	TRBV7-8	TRBJ2-2	TGTGCCAGCAGGGGACAGGGGCGGACTCTCCACAACACCGGGGAGCTGTTTTTT	CASRGQGRTLHNTGELFF
TRBD1	few	TRBV7-2	TRBJ1-1	TGTGCCAGCAGCGGACAGGAGTCCAAAGCTTTCTTT	CASSGQESKAFF
TRBD2	-	TRBV5-1	TRBJ2-7	TGCGCCAGCAGCTTGGCCTTAGCGGGAGGCGTGTACGAGCAGTACTTC	CASSLALAGGVYEQYF
-	-	TRBV7-2	TRBJ1-4	TGTGCCAGCAGCTTCCCCGGGGGGGGGGAAAAACTGTTTTTT	CASSFPGGGEKLFF
-	-	TRBV5-1	TRBJ2-5	TGCGCCAGCAGCTCAAGCTTAGAGACCCAGTACTTC	CASSSSLETQYF
-	few	TRBV6-5	TRBJ2-7	TGTGCCAGCAGTTATGGGGCTGACAGGGAGCAGTACTTC	CASSYGADREQYF
TRBD2	-	TRBV7-2	TRBJ2-5	TGTGCCAGCAGCTTAAACCGTCGGGAGGGTGGGGAGACCCAGTACTTC	CASSLNRREGGETQYF
-	-	TRBV27	TRBJ1-3	TGTGCCAGCAGCAGGCAACACTCTGGAAACACCATATATTTT	CASSRQHSGNTIYF
-	-	TRBV5-4	TRBJ1-2	TGTGCCAGCAGCCCAGACAATAACTATGGCTACACCTTC	CASSPDNNYGYTF
TRBD1	-	TRBV5-4	TRBJ1-3	TGTGCCAGCAGCCCCCAACAGGGGCAAGGAAACACCATATATTTT	CASSPQQGQGNTIYF
TRBD1	-	TRBV6-5	TRBJ2-7	TGTGCCAGCAGTTACGGGGGACAGGGTCTCTACGAGCAGTACTTC	CASSYGGQGLYEQYF